The clone carrying this T cell receptor (beta chain) has only a few counts. Its antigen is not identified. This sample was taken from a study of post-analysis software for immune sequencing data. The V gene lost 1 base and the J gene lost 6 bases, with 7 bases spanning the gap. This CDR3 comprises 13 residues. Germline V CDR1 and CDR2: LGHNA, YNFKEQ. Prepared libraries of TCR beta cDNA carried unique molecular identifiers. MiXCR, run by TCRdb on the PCR reads, gives a single entry per CDR3 protein. The table records a few hundred thousand distinct CDR3 sequences, less than 40% of them present only once. General observations from the study: Patients had higher frequencies than controls of about five TRBV segments, including TRBV5-6, TRBV5-1 and TRBV20-1.

The chain is built from TRBV4-2 and TRBJ2-1; D call uncertain. The clonotype originates from a girl under 18 with multiple sclerosis. The sample consisted of blood. The CDR3 DNA sequence: TGTGCCAGCAGCCAAGGGTCGGTCAATGAGCAGTTCTTC. Amino acid sequence: CASSQGSVNEQFF.